Sequencing of this T cell receptor beta chain was carried out in a study of T-cell memory formation after mild COVID-19. Study conclusions and caveats: CD4+ bias marked clones expanding day 15 to 37, unlike balanced contracting clones.

A single record per CDR3 protein comes from TCRdb applying MiXCR to the 5' RACE reads. The data hold roughly 120,000 distinct CDR3 sequences, with about 15% observed a single time. This clonotype has only one observation. Its matching antigen is unknown. Trimming took 6 bases from V and 7 from J; bases not matched to a gene: 2. The CDR3 is made up of 13 amino acids. The specimen sequenced was PBMCs or a T cell subset sorted from them (not recorded which). The chain links TRBV12-3 or TRBV12-4 to TRBJ2-2, with 10 bases lining up with TRBD1. The source is an adult woman who had mild COVID-19 (a few samples of this study predate the infection). Cell type and time point are not known. The CDR3 bases are TGTGCCAGCAGCGGACAGGGGGACGGGGAGCTGTTTTTT. Amino acid sequence: CASSGQGDGELFF.